The clone carrying this T cell receptor (beta chain) was seen ten or more times. The antigen remains unidentified. The germline V and J ends were trimmed by 6 bases and 3 bases, with 14 bases remaining between them. The length of the CDR3 is 14 residues. Assembly of TCR beta libraries relied on iRepertoire HTBI primers together with Arm-PCR of CDR3 regions. In TCRdb, the multiplex PCR reads were re-called with MiXCR into one record per CDR3 protein. The sample has about 470,000 distinct CDR3 sequences, around a fifth seen once. This sample is part of a study of regulatory T cells in long-lasting Graves disease. Study results and limitations: The study found lower TCR diversity in persistent Graves' patients than in newly diagnosed ones. Repertoires from persistent disease leaned toward TRBV28, TRBJ1-2 and TRBJ2-5.

Indicated time point: persistent/refractory GD, antithyroid drugs over 5 years with positive TRAb. Extracted PBMC RNA gave rise to the TCR library. The rearrangement uses TRBV12-3 or TRBV12-4 and TRBJ1-1; no clear D. The sample in question was peripheral blood mononuclear cells (PBMCs), obtained when the disease was refractory, from a patient treated with antithyroid drugs. This clonotype originated in a female donor with Graves disease. CDR3 sequence reads: CASRVSTHYTEAFF. CDR3 sequence (DNA): TGTGCCAGCAGGGTCTCCACGCACTACACTGAAGCTTTCTTT.